This entry is about one T cell receptor beta chain. How the authors handled the data: Cell counts per sample came from amplifying reference gene primers. Only in-frame clones appear in the TCRdb table, and some are missing; sequencing was by immunoSEQ multiplex PCR. V, J and clone size are taken as reported in that table, and D and trimming were inferred from the DNA itself. The sample contains around 620,000 clones, approximately 90% of which appear only once. The germline V and J ends were trimmed by 2 bases and 3 bases, with 13 bases remaining between them. Germline V gives CDR1 MNHEY, CDR2 SMNVEV (reference sequence). CDR3 length: 16 amino acids. This sample was taken from a study of blood T cell repertoires in COVID-19. Study summary: From T cells, B-cell-depleted T cells, or PBMCs came the material, which was cDNA or gDNA.

V gene TRBV27 combines with J gene TRBJ2-2; a possible D gene is TRBD2 (7 bases). The source is a woman aged 18-29 years with acute or convalescent COVID-19. Sequences were obtained from peripheral blood. Written as DNA, the CDR3 is TGTGCCAGCAGTTTAGGGGGGGCGCCTTACACCGGGGAGCTGTTTTTT. Residues: CASSLGGAPYTGELFF.